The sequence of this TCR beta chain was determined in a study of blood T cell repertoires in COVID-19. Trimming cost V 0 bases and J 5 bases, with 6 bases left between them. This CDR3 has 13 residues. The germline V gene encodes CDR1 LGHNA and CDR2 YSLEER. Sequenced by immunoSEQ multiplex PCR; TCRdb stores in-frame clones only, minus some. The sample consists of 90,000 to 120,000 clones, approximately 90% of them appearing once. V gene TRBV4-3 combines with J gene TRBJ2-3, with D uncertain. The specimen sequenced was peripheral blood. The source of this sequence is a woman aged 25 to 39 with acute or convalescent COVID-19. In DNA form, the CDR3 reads TGCGCCAGCAGCCAAGATCGCGGAGATACGCAGTATTTT. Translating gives CASSQDRGDTQYF.